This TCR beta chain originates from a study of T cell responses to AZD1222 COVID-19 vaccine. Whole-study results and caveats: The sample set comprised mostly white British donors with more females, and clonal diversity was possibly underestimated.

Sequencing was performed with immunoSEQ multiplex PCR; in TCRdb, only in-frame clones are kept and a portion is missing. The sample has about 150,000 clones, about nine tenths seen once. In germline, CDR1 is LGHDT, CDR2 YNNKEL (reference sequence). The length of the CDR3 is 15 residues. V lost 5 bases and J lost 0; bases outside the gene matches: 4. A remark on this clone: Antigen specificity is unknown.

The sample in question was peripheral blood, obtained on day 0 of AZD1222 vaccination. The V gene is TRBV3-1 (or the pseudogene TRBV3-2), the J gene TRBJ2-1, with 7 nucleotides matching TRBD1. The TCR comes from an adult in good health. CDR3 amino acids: CASSTGTASYNEQFF. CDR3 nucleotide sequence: TGTGCCAGCAGCACCGGGACAGCCTCCTACAATGAGCAGTTCTTC.